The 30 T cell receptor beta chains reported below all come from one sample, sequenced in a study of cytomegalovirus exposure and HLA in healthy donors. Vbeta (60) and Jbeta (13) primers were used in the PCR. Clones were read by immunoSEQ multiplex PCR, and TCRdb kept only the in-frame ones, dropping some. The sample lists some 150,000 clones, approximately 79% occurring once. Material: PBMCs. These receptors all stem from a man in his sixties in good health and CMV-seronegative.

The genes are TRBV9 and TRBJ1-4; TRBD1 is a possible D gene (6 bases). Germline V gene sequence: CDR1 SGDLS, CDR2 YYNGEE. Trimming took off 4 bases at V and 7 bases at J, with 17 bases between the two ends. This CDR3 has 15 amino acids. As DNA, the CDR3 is TGTGCCAGCAGCCCCCTTTTGGGGGCAGGTGAAAAACTGTTTTTT. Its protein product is CASSPLLGAGEKLFF.

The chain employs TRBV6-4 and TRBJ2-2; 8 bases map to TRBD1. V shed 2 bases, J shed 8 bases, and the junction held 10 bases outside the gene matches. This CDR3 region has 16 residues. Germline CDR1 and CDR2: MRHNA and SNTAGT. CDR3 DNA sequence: TGTGCCAGCAGTGACACGGACAGGGAAATATCGGGGGAGCTGTTTTTT. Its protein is CASSDTDREISGELFF.

As DNA, the CDR3 is TGTGCCATCAGTGAGCGACAGGGTGATCAGCCCCAGCATTTT. It is translated as CAISERQGDQPQHF. The chain recombines TRBV10-3 with TRBJ1-5, with 7 bases that match TRBD1. The CDR3 totals 14 residues. Germline values: CDR1 ENHRY, CDR2 SYGVKD. Trimming took 2 bases from V and 5 from J; bases not matched to a gene: 3.

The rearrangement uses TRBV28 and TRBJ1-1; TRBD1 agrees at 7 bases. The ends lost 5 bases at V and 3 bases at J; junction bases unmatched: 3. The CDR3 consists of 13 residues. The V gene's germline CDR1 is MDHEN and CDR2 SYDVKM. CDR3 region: CASSRGGDTEAFF. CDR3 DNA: TGTGCCAGCAGTAGAGGGGGCGACACTGAAGCTTTCTTT.

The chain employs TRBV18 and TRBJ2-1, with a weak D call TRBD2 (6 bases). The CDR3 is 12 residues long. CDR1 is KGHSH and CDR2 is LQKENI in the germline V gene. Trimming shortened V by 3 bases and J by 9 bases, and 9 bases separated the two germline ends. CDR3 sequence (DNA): TGTGCCAGCTCACCCTTAGCGGCTGAGCAGTTCTTC. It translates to CASSPLAAEQFF.

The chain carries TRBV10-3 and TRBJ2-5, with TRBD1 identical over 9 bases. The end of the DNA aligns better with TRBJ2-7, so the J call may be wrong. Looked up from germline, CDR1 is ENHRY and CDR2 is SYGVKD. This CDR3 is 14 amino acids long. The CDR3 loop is CATLAGQGKYEQYF. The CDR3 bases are TGTGCCACCCTCGCGGGACAGGGTAAATACGAGCAGTACTTC.

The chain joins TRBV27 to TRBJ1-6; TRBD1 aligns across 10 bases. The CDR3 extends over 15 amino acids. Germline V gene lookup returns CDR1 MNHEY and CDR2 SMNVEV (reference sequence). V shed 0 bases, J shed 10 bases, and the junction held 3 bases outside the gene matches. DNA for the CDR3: TGTGCCAGCAGTTTATCTGGGACAGGGGTCTCACCCCTCCACTTT. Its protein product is CASSLSGTGVSPLHF.

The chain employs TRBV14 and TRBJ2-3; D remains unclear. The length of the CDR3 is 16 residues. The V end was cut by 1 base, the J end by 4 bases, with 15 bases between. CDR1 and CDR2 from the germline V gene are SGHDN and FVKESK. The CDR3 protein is CASSQALVLGSDTQYF. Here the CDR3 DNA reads TGTGCCAGCAGCCAAGCGCTAGTACTCGGCTCAGATACGCAGTATTTT.

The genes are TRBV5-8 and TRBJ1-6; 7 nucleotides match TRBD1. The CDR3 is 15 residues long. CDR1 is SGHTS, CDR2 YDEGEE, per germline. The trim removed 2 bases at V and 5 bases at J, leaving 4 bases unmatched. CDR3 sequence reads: CASSFYRGNNSPLHF. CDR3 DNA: TGTGCCAGCAGCTTCTACAGGGGAAATAATTCACCCCTCCACTTT.

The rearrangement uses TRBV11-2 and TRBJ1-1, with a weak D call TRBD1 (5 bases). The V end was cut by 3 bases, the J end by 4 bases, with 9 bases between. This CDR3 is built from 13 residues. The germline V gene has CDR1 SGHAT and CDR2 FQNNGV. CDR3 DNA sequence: TGTGCCAGCAGCTTTCAGGGTAGCACTGAAGCTTTCTTT. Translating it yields CASSFQGSTEAFF.

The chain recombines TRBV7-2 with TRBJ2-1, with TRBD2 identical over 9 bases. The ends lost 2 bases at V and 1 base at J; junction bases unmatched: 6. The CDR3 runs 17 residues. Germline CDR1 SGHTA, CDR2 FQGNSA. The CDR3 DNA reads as TGTGCCAGCAGCTTATTAAGCGGGAGGACGTCCTACAATGAGCAGTTCTTC. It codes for CASSLLSGRTSYNEQFF.

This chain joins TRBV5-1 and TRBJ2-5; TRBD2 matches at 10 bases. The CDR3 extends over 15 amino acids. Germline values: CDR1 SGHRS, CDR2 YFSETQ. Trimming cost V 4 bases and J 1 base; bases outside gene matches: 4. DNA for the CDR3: TGCGCCAGCAGCCTAGCGGGGGAGATCCAAGAGACCCAGTACTTC. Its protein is CASSLAGEIQETQYF.

CDR3 sequence (DNA): TGTGCCAGCAGCTTAACGGGACAGGTTAATTCACCCCTCCACTTT. It codes for CASSLTGQVNSPLHF. The chain is built from TRBV7-6 and TRBJ1-6, with 8 bases lining up with TRBD1. V lost 2 bases, J lost 6 bases, and 3 bases stayed unmatched. The germline V gene has CDR1 SGHVS and CDR2 FNYEAQ. There are 15 residues in the CDR3.

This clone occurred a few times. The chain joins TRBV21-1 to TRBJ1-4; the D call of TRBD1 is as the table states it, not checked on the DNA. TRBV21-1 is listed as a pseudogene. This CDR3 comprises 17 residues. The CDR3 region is CASSKGRNGAPHEKLFF. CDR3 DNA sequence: TGTGCCAGCAGCAAGGGCCGTAATGGGGCCCCCCATGAAAAACTGTTTTTT.

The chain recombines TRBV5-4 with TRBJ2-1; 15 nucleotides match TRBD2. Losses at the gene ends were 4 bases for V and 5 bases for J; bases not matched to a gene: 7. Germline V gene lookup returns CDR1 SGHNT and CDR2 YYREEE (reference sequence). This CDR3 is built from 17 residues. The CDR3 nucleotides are TGTGCCAGCAGCCGTGGGACTAGCGGGGGGTTTAACAATGAGCAGTTCTTC. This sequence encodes CASSRGTSGGFNNEQFF. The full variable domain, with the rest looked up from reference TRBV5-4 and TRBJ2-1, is ETGVTQSPTHLIKTRGQQVTLRCSSQSGHNTVSWYQQALGQGPQFIFQYYREEENGRGNFPPRFSGLQFPNYSSELNVNALELDDSALYLCASSRGTSGGFNNEQFFGPGTRLTVL.

CDR3 sequence (DNA): TGCGCCAGCAGCCAAGTTTCCAGCGGGACCTACGAGCAGTACTTC. Translating gives CASSQVSSGTYEQYF. The chain is built from TRBV4-3 and TRBJ2-7, with 7 bases fitting TRBD2. The length of the CDR3 is 15 residues. Trimming at V came to 1 base and at J to 2 bases, leaving 5 bases not matched to a gene. Germline V lookup: CDR1 LGHNA, CDR2 YSLEER.

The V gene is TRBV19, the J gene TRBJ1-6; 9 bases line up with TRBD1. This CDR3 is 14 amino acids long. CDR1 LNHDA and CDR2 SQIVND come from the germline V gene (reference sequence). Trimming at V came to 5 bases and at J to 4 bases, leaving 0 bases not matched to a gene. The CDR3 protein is CASSGQGYNSPLHF. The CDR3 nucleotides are TGTGCCAGTAGTGGACAGGGGTATAATTCACCCCTCCACTTT.

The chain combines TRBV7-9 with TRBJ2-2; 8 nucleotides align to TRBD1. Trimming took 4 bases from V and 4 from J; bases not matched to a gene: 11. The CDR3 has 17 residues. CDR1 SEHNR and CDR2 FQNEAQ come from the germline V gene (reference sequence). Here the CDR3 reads CASSSNLGDRSTGELFF. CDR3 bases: TGTGCCAGCAGCTCCAACCTGGGGGACAGGTCCACCGGGGAGCTGTTTTTT.

The CDR3 loop is CASSLASGTSGSRTQYF. The CDR3 DNA sequence: TGTGCCAGCAGTTTAGCCTCCGGGACTAGCGGTTCCAGGACCCAGTACTTC. The genes are TRBV27 and TRBJ2-5; TRBD2 agrees at 11 bases. The trim removed 2 bases at V and 7 bases at J, leaving 12 bases unmatched. The CDR3 sequence is 17 residues long. Germline lookup yields CDR1 MNHEY and CDR2 SMNVEV (reference sequence).

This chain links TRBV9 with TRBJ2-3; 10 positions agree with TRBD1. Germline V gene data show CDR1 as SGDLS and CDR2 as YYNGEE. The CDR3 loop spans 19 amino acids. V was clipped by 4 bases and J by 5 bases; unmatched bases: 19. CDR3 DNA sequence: TGTGCCAGCAGCTCTCCCCCTGGGACCGGGACAGGGGTGGGAGATACGCAGTATTTT. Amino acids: CASSSPPGTGTGVGDTQYF.

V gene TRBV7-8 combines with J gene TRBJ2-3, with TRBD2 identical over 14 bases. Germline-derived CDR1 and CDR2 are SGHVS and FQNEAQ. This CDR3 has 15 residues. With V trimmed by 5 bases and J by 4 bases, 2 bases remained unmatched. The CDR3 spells CASSPTSGRADTQYF. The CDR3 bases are TGTGCCAGCAGCCCGACTAGCGGGAGGGCAGATACGCAGTATTTT.

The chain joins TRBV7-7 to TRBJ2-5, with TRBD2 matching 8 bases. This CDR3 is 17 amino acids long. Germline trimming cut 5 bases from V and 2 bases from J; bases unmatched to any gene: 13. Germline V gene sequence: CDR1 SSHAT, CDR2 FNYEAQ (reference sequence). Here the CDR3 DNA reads TGTGCCAGCAGCCCGGGGGGGGTGGGAGGAGGGCAAGAGACCCAGTACTTC. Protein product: CASSPGGVGGGQETQYF. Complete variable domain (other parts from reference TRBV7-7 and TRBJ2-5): GAGVSQSPRYKVTKRGQDVTLRCDPISSHATLYWYQQALGQGPEFLTYFNYEAQPDKSGLPSDRFSAERPEGSISTLTIQRTEQRDSAMYRCASSPGGVGGGQETQYFGPGTRLLVL.

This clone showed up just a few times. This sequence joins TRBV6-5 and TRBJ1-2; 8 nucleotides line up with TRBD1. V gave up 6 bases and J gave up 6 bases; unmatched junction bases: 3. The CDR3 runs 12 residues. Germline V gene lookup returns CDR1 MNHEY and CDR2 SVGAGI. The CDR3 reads CASSSTGDGYTF. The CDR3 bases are TGTGCCAGCAGCTCGACAGGGGATGGCTACACCTTC.

The CDR3 reads CASTLSGRIRSQYF. In DNA, the CDR3 is TGTGCCAGCACTCTTAGCGGGAGGATCCGGTCCCAGTACTTC. The chain uses TRBV6-1 and TRBJ2-5; 10 bases map to TRBD2. Unmatched junction bases numbered 11, after V lost 7 bases and J lost 9 bases. The CDR3 has 14 amino acids. Germline CDR1 and CDR2: MNHNS and SASEGT.

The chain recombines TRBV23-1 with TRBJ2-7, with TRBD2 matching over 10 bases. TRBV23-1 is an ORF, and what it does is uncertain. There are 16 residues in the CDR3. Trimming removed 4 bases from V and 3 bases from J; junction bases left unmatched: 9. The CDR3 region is CASSPCSEREGYEQYF. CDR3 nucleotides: TGCGCCAGCAGTCCTTGCTCGGAGCGGGAGGGCTACGAGCAGTACTTC.

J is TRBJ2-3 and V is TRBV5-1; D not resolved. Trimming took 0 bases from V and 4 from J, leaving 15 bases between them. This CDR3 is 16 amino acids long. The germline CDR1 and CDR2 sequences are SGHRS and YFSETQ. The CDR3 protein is CASSLVGGSYPDTQYF. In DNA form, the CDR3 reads TGCGCCAGCAGCTTGGTAGGCGGCTCCTACCCAGATACGCAGTATTTT.

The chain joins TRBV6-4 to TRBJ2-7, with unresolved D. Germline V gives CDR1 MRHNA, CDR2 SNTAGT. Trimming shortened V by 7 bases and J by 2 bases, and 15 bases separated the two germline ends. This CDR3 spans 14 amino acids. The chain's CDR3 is CASTPRSGAYEQYF. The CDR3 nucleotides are TGTGCCAGCACCCCTCGATCGGGTGCCTACGAGCAGTACTTC.

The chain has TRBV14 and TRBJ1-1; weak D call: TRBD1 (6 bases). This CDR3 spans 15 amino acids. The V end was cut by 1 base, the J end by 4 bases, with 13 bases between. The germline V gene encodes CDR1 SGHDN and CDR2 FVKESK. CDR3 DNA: TGTGCCAGCAGCCAAGTGGCGGGGGGCGGCACTGAAGCTTTCTTT. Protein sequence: CASSQVAGGGTEAFF. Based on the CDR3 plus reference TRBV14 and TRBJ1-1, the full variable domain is EAGVTQFPSHSVIEKGQTVTLRCDPISGHDNLYWYRRVMGKEIKFLLHFVKESKQDESGMPNNRFLAERTGGTYSTLKVQPAELEDSGVYFCASSQVAGGGTEAFFGQGTRLTVV.

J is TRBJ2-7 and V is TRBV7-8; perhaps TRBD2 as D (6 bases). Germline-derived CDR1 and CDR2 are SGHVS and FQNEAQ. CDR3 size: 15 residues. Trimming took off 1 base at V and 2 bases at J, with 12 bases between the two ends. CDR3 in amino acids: CASSLVPGAPYEQYF. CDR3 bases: TGTGCCAGCAGCTTAGTTCCGGGAGCCCCCTACGAGCAGTACTTC.

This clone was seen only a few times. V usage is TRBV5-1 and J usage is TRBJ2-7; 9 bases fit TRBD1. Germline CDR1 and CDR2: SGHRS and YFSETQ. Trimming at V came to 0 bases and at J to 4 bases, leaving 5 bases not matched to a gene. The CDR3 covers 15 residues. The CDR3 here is CASSLGTGEGYEQYF. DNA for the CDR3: TGCGCCAGCAGCTTGGGGACAGGGGAAGGATACGAGCAGTACTTC.